The next 12 T cell receptor beta chains were all read from a single sample in a study of blood T cell repertoires in COVID-19. Using immunoSEQ multiplex PCR, the repertoire was profiled, and TCRdb retains in-frame clones only, with some absent. The repertoire holds fewer than 85,000 clones, with roughly 88% as singletons. Sequenced sample: peripheral blood. These receptors were collected from a woman aged 50 to 65 in a cohort sampled during active COVID-19.

V usage is TRBV18 and J usage is TRBJ2-7; D remains unclear. There are 13 residues in the CDR3. The V gene's germline CDR1 is KGHSH and CDR2 LQKENI. The ends were cut back, 2 bases at V and 2 bases at J, with 7 bases in the middle. DNA of the CDR3: TGTGCCAGCTCACCAAGTACAACCTACGAGCAGTACTTC. It codes for CASSPSTTYEQYF. Filled out from reference TRBV18 and TRBJ2-7, the complete variable domain reads NAGVMQNPRHLVRRRGQEARLRCSPMKGHSHVYWYRQLPEEGLKFMVYLQKENIIDESGMPKERFSAEFPKEGPSILRIQQVVRGDSAAYFCASSPSTTYEQYFGPGTRLTVT.

This chain connects TRBV10-3 to TRBJ2-7, with D uncertain. The germline gives CDR1 ENHRY, CDR2 SYGVKD. CDR3 size: 16 residues. Trimming removed 0 bases at V and 3 bases at J, with 15 bases between. The CDR3 here is CAISESKETGIYEQYF. In nucleotides, the CDR3 is TGTGCCATCAGTGAGTCGAAGGAGACCGGTATCTACGAGCAGTACTTC.

This chain uses TRBV6-5 with TRBJ1-2; 7 nucleotides align to TRBD1. CDR1 MNHEY and CDR2 SVGAGI come from the germline V gene. This CDR3 region has 16 residues. J gave up 4 bases and V 0 bases, and 8 bases lay outside the gene matches. Here the CDR3 reads CASSYSRTGGGYGYTF. The CDR3 coding sequence is TGTGCCAGCAGTTACTCAAGGACAGGTGGGGGCTATGGCTACACCTTC.

Details on this clone: Other DNA sequences in the sample encode the same CDR3. V gene TRBV7-3 combines with J gene TRBJ2-1; 8 bases match TRBD2. CDR1 is SGHTA and CDR2 is FQGTGA in the germline V gene. CDR3 size: 15 residues. The trim removed 5 bases at V and 1 base at J, leaving 4 bases unmatched. The CDR3 is CASSPTSGSYNEQFF. DNA for the CDR3: TGTGCCAGCAGCCCCACTAGCGGTTCCTACAATGAGCAGTTCTTC.

This sequence joins TRBV5-4 and TRBJ2-5, with 8 nucleotides matching TRBD2. The ends lost 5 bases at V and 5 bases at J; junction bases unmatched: 14. The germline gives CDR1 SGHNT, CDR2 YYREEE (reference sequence). The length of the CDR3 is 16 residues. The CDR3 is CASSIGWTSSEETQYF. The DNA of the CDR3 is TGTGCCAGCAGTATTGGTTGGACTAGCTCCGAGGAGACCCAGTACTTC.

The chain links TRBV28 to TRBJ2-1; maybe TRBD2 (6 bases). The CDR3 runs 14 residues. CDR1 is MDHEN, CDR2 SYDVKM, per germline. Trimming shortened V by 3 bases and J by 6 bases, and 12 bases separated the two germline ends. The CDR3 coding sequence is TGTGCCAGCAGTTTGTGGACTACCGTCAATGAGCAGTTCTTC. As protein: CASSLWTTVNEQFF.

The chain has TRBV5-6 and TRBJ1-2; TRBD1 aligns across 7 bases. The germline V gene encodes CDR1 SGHDT and CDR2 YYEEEE. This CDR3 contains 15 residues. Trimming at V came to 4 bases and at J to 4 bases, leaving 10 bases not matched to a gene. The CDR3 coding sequence is TGTGCCAGCAGCCGGCGGGACAGTGGTATCTATGGCTACACCTTC. Amino acid sequence: CASSRRDSGIYGYTF.

The rearrangement joins TRBV4-2 to TRBJ1-4, with 7 nucleotides matching TRBD1. The germline gives CDR1 LGHNA, CDR2 YNFKEQ. The CDR3 has 16 amino acids. After removal of 1 base from V and 5 bases from J, the junction contained 7 bases not matched to a gene. CDR3 nucleotides: TGTGCCAGCAGCCAAGGTTCCCAGGGGGGCAATGAAAAACTGTTTTTT. Protein sequence: CASSQGSQGGNEKLFF.

This chain connects TRBV10-3 to TRBJ2-1, with 15 bases aligning to TRBD2. V lost 2 bases and J lost 6; bases outside the gene matches: 11. Germline CDR1 and CDR2: ENHRY and SYGVKD. The CDR3 is 19 amino acids. CDR3 protein: CAISEGLAGGPAKSNEQFF. Written as DNA, the CDR3 is TGTGCCATCAGTGAGGGACTAGCGGGAGGGCCGGCGAAGAGCAATGAGCAGTTCTTC.

The chain carries TRBV7-6 and TRBJ1-5; TRBD1 is a possible D gene (6 bases). CDR3 length: 14 amino acids. Per germline, CDR1 SGHVS and CDR2 FNYEAQ. Deletions cut 3 bases from V and 9 bases from J, with 15 bases between. The CDR3 sequence is CASSLDSVSGPQHF. As DNA, the CDR3 is TGTGCCAGCAGCTTGGACAGTGTCTCTGGGCCCCAGCATTTT.

This clone was seen only once. This chain links TRBV6-5 with TRBJ1-2; D might be TRBD1 (5 bases). Germline V gene sequence: CDR1 MNHEY, CDR2 SVGAGI. V lost 7 bases and J lost 4, with 13 bases in between. The length of the CDR3 is 13 residues. CDR3 amino acids: CASNQGRGYGYTF. The CDR3 DNA follows: TGTGCCAGCAACCAGGGTAGGGGCTATGGCTACACCTTC.

This clone was found a few times. The rearrangement links TRBV9 to TRBJ2-2; 13 bases agree with TRBD2. The CDR3 contains 17 residues. Losses at the gene ends were 3 bases for V and 5 bases for J; bases not matched to a gene: 7. The germline CDR1 and CDR2 sequences are SGDLS and YYNGEE. CDR3 coding DNA: TGTGCCAGCAGCGGGCGGACTAGCGGGAGTCAGACCGGGGAGCTGTTTTTT. Translating gives CASSGRTSGSQTGELFF.